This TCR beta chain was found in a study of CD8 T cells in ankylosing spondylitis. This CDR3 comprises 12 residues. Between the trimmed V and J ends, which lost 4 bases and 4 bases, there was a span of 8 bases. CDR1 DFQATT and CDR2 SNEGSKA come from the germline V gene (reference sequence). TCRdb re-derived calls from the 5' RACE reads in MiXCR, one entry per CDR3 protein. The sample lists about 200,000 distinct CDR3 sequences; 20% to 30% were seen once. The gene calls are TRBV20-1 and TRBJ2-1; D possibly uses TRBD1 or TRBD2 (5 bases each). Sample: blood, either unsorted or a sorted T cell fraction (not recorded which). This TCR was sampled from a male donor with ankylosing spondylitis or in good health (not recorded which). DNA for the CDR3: TGCAGTGCTACCGGGGCTTACAATGAGCAGTTCTTC. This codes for CSATGAYNEQFF.